This TCR beta chain stems from a study of blood T cells in healthy people across ages. Overall study findings and caveats: Higher naive T cell percentage went strongly together with higher TCR beta diversity.

In the case of this clonotype: The antigen is undetermined.

Alongside a J-beta primer mix, a sample-barcoded 5' primer served in a second PCR lasting roughly 6 to 11 cycles. Every cDNA molecule bore a tag from a template-switch adaptor containing 12 random nucleotides. TCRdb used MiXCR to reprocess the 5' RACE reads, holding one entry per CDR3 protein. The table lists around 1,800,000 distinct CDR3 sequences, roughly two fifths of them singletons. Total RNA extracted from each sample amounted to at least 6 micrograms. Sequencing was carried out using blood. The sequence was collected from a human donor in good health.

The CDR3 nucleotides are TGTGCCAGCAGCACTGGGAGCCACCGAATCACAGATACGCAGTATTTT. Translated, it gives CASSTGSHRITDTQYF. This chain connects TRBV7-2 to TRBJ2-3; D might be TRBD2 (5 bases). Germline CDR1 is SGHTA and CDR2 is FQGNSA. The CDR3 is made up of 16 amino acids. Trimming shortened V by 5 bases and J by 2 bases, and 17 bases separated the two germline ends.